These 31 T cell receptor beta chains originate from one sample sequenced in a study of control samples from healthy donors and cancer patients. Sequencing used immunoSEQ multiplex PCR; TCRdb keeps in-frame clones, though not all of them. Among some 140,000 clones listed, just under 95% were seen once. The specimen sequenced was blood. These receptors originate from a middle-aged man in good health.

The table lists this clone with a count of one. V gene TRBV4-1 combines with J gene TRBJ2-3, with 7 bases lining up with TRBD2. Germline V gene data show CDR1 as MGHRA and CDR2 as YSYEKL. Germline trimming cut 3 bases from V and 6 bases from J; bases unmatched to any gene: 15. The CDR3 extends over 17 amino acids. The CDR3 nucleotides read TGCGCCAGCAGCCAGATCCCAGGGCGGGGGTCGGGGGATACGCAGTATTTT. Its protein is CASSQIPGRGSGDTQYF.

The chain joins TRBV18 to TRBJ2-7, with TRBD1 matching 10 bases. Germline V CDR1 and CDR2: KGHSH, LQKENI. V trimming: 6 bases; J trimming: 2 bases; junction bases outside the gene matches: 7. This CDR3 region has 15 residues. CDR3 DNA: TGTGCCAGCTCTGGATGGGACAGGGGCCCCTACGAGCAGTACTTC. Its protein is CASSGWDRGPYEQYF.

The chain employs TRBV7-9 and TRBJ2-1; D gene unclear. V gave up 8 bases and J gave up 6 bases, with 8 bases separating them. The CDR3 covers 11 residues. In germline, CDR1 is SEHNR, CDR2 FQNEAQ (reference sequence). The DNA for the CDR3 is TGTGCCAGCGGGCTGGGCAATGAGCAGTTCTTC. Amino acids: CASGLGNEQFF.

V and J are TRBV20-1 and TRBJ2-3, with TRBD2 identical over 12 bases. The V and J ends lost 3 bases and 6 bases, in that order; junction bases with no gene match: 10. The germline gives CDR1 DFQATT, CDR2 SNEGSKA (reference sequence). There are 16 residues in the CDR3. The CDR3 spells CSASDPSGGGQDTQYF. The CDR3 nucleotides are TGCAGTGCTAGTGACCCTAGCGGGGGGGGGCAGGATACGCAGTATTTT.

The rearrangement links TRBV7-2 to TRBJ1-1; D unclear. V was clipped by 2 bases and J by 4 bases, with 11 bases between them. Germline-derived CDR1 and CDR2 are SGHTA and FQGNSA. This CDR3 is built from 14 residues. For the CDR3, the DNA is TGTGCCAGCAGCTTACAGGATAGGAGCACTGAAGCTTTCTTT. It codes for CASSLQDRSTEAFF.

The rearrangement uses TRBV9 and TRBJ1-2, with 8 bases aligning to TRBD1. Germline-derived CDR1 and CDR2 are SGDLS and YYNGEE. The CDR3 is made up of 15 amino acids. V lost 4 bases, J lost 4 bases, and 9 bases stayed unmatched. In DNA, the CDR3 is TGTGCCAGCAGCACCCCGACAGGGGCCTCCTATGGCTACACCTTC. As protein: CASSTPTGASYGYTF.

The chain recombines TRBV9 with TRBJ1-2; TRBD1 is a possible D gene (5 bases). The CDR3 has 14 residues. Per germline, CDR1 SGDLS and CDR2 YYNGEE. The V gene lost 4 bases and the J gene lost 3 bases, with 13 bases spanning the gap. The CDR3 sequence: CASSQGIYDYGYTF. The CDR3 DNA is TGTGCCAGCAGCCAGGGTATCTATGACTATGGCTACACCTTC.

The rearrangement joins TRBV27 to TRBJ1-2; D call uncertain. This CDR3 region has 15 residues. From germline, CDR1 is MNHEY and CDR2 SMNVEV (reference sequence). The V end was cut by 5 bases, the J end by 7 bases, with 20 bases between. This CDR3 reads CASSPKVDARGGYTF. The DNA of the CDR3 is TGTGCCAGCAGTCCAAAAGTCGACGCACGGGGTGGCTACACCTTC.

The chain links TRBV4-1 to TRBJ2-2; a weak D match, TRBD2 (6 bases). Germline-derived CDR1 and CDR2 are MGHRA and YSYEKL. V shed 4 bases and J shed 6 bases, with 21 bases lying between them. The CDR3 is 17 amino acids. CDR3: CASSLHPGTPRAGELFF. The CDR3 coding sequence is TGCGCCAGCAGCCTCCATCCCGGGACTCCCAGGGCCGGGGAGCTGTTTTTT.

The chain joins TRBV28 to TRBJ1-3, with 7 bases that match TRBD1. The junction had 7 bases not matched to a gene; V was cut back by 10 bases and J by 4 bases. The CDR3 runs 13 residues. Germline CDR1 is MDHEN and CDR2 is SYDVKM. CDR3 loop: CAIIRTGGNTIYF. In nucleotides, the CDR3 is TGTGCCATCATTAGGACAGGAGGAAACACCATATATTTT.

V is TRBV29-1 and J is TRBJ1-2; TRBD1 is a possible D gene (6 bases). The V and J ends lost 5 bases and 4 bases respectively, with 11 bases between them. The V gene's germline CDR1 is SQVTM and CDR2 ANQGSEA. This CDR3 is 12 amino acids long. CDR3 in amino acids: CSVRTATYGYTF. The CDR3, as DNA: TGCAGCGTTCGGACAGCGACCTATGGCTACACCTTC.

CDR3 amino acids: CASSSRDGNYGYTF. The CDR3 coding sequence is TGTGCCAGCAGTAGCAGGGACGGCAACTATGGCTACACCTTC. The V gene is TRBV27, the J gene TRBJ1-2; D is perhaps TRBD1 (5 bases). The ends were cut back, 5 bases at V and 2 bases at J, with 12 bases in the middle. The germline V gene encodes CDR1 MNHEY and CDR2 SMNVEV (reference sequence). The CDR3 is made up of 14 amino acids.

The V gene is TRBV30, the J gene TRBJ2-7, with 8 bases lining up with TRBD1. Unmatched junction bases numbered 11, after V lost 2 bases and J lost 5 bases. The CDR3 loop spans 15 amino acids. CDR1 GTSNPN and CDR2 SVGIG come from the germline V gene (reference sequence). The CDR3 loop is CAWSRDRRSNNEQYF. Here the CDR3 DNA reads TGTGCCTGGAGTCGGGACAGGCGTTCTAACAACGAGCAGTACTTC.

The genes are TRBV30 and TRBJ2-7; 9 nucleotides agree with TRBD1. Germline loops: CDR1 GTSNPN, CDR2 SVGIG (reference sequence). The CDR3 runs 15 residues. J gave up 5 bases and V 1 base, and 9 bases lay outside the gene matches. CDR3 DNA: TGTGCCTGGAGTGCAGGACAGGGGTTGGTCGACGAGCAGTACTTC. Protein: CAWSAGQGLVDEQYF.

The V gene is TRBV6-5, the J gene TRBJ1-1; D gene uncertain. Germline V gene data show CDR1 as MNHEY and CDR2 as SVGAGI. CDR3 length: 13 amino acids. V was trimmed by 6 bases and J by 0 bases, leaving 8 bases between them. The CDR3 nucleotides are TGTGCCAGCAGCTTCACACTGAACACTGAAGCTTTCTTT. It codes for CASSFTLNTEAFF.

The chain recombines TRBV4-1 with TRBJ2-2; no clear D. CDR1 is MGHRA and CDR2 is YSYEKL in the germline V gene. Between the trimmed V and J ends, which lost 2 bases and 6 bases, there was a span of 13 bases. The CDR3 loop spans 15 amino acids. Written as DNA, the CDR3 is TGCGCCAGCAGCCAATTGGGGTCGAGATCCGGGGAGCTGTTTTTT. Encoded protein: CASSQLGSRSGELFF.

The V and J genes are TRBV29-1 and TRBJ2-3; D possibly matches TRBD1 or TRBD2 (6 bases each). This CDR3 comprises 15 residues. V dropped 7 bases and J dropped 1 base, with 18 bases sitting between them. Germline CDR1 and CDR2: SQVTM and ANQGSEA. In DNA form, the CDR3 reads TGCAGCGCGACCCGACGGGGGCGAGGCACAGATACGCAGTATTTT. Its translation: CSATRRGRGTDTQYF.

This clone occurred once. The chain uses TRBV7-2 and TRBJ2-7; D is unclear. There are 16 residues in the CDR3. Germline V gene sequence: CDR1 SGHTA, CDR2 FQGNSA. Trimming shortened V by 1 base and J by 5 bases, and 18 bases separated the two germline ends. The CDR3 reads CASSLEASPLTNEQYF. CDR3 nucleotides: TGTGCCAGCAGCTTAGAAGCCAGCCCCTTAACCAACGAGCAGTACTTC.

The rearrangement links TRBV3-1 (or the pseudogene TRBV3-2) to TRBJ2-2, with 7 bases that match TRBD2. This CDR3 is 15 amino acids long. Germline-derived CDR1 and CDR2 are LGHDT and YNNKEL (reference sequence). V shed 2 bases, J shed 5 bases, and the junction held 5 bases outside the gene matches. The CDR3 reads CASSQLPGGTGELFF. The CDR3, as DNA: TGTGCCAGCAGCCAATTGCCGGGGGGAACCGGGGAGCTGTTTTTT.

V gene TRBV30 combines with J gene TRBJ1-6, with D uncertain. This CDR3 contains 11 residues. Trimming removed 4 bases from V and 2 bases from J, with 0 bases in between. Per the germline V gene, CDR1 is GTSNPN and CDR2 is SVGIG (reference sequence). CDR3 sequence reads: CAWTYNSPLHF. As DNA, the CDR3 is TGTGCCTGGACCTATAATTCACCCCTCCACTTT. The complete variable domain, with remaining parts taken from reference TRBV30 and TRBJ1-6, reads SQTIHQWPATLVQPVGSPLSLECTVEGTSNPNLYWYRQAAGRGLQLLFYSVGIGQISSEVPQNLSASRPQDRQFILSSKKLLLSDSGFYLCAWTYNSPLHFGNGTRLTVT.

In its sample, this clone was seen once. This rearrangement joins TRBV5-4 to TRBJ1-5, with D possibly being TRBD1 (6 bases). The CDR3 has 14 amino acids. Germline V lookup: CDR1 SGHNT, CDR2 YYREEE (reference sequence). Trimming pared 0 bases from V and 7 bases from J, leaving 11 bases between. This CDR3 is CASSLDTGSQPQHF. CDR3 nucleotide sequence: TGTGCCAGCAGCTTGGATACAGGGTCCCAGCCCCAGCATTTT.

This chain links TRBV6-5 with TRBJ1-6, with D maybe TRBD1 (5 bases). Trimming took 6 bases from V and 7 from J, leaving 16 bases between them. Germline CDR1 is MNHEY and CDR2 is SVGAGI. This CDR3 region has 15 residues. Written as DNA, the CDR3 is TGTGCCAGCAGAGCTCCCGGGACGGGCAATTCACCCCTCCACTTT. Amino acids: CASRAPGTGNSPLHF.

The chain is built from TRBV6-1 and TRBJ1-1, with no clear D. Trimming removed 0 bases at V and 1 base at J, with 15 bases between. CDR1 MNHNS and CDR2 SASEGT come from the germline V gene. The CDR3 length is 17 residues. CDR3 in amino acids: CASSEAMRVGRNTEAFF. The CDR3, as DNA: TGTGCCAGCAGTGAAGCGATGAGGGTCGGAAGGAACACTGAAGCTTTCTTT.

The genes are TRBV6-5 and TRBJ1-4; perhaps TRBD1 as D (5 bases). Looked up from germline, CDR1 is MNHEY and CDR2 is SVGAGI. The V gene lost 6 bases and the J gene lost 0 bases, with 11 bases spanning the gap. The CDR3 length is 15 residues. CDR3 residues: CASRYDSATNEKLFF. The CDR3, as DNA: TGTGCCAGCAGATACGACAGTGCAACTAATGAAAAACTGTTTTTT.

This CDR3 is CASSSAGLGAGKRGGYTF. The CDR3, as DNA: TGTGCCAGCAGCTCCGCCGGACTCGGAGCCGGGAAAAGGGGGGGCTACACCTTC. This chain joins TRBV27 and TRBJ1-2, with a weak D call TRBD1 (6 bases). Trimming took 6 bases from V and 8 from J, leaving 31 bases between them. The CDR3 is made up of 18 amino acids. CDR1 MNHEY and CDR2 SMNVEV come from the germline V gene (reference sequence).

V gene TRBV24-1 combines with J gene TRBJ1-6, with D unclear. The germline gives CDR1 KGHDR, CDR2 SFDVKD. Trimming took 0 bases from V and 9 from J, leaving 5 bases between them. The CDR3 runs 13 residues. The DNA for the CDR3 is TGTGCCACCAGTGATTTGGAGGGTTCACCCCTCCACTTT. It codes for CATSDLEGSPLHF.

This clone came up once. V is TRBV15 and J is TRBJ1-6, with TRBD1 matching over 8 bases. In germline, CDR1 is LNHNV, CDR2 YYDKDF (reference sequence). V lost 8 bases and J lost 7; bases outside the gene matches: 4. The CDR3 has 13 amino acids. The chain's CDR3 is CATQGARNSPLHF. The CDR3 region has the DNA TGTGCCACCCAGGGGGCAAGGAATTCACCCCTCCACTTT.

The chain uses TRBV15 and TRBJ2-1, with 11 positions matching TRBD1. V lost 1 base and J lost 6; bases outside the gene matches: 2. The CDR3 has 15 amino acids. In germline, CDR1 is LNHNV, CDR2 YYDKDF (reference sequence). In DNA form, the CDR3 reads TGTGCCACCAGCAGAGGAGGGACAGGGGGCAATGAGCAGTTCTTC. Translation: CATSRGGTGGNEQFF.

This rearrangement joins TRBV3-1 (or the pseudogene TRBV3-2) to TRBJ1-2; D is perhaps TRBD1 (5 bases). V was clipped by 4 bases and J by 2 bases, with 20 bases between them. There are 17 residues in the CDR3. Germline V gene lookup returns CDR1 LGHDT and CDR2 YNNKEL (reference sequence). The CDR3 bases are TGTGCCAGCAGCCTCCGGGCAGGGAGACAATCCAACTATGGCTACACCTTC. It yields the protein CASSLRAGRQSNYGYTF.

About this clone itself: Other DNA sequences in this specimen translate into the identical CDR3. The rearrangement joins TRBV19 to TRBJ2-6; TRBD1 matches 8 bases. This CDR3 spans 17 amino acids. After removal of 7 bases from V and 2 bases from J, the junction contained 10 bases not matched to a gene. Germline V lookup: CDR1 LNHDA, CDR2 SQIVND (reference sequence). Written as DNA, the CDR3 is TGTGCCAGTACGGCCCAGGGGGCCACAGCTGGGGCCAACGTCCTGACTTTC. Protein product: CASTAQGATAGANVLTF.

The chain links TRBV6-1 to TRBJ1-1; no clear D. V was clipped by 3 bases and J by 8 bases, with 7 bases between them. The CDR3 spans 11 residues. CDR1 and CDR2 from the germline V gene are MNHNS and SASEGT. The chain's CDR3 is CASSDGLEAFF. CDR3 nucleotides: TGTGCCAGCAGTGACGGGCTGGAAGCTTTCTTT.